These 5 T cell receptor beta chains share one sample of origin, sequenced in a study of shared clonotypes between healthy human individuals. Repertoires were generated with immunoSEQ multiplex PCR, while TCRdb's copy carries only in-frame clones and drops some. This sample has about 490,000 clones; roughly four fifths occur once, and the top ten carry 10% to 15%. Sequencing was carried out using PBMCs. These receptors were collected from a middle-aged woman in good health. Some clones in this sample may be carry-over from other donors' samples.

This chain links TRBV28 with TRBJ2-7, with 12 bases aligning to TRBD2. The ends lost 5 bases at V and 3 bases at J; junction bases unmatched: 5. The CDR3 loop spans 15 amino acids. CDR1 is MDHEN and CDR2 is SYDVKM in the germline V gene. The CDR3, as DNA: TGTGCCAGCAGTCCCCGACTAGCGGGAGTCTACGAGCAGTACTTC. Its protein product is CASSPRLAGVYEQYF.

In its sample, this clone was seen a few times. CDR3: CASSASGGIVGQFF. Here the CDR3 DNA reads TGTGCCAGCAGTGCGTCAGGTGGAATAGTCGGGCAGTTCTTC. The chain couples TRBV25-1 to TRBJ2-1; D not certain. V was shortened by 4 bases and J by 12 bases, with 19 bases between the two germline ends. The CDR3 consists of 14 residues. Germline V gene lookup returns CDR1 MGHDK and CDR2 SYGVNS.

This clone was detected only a few times. This chain links TRBV5-1 with TRBJ1-1, with D possibly being TRBD1 (5 bases). V lost 4 bases, J lost 0 bases, and 10 bases lay in between. Germline-derived CDR1 and CDR2 are SGHRS and YFSETQ. This CDR3 has 14 amino acids. Here the CDR3 DNA reads TGCGCCAGCAGCCCTCAGGACATGAACACTGAAGCTTTCTTT. Translating gives CASSPQDMNTEAFF.

The rearrangement links TRBV7-9 to TRBJ1-2; D gene uncertain. The germline V gene encodes CDR1 SEHNR and CDR2 FQNEAQ (reference sequence). Trimming left V 3 bases short and J 4 bases short, with 12 bases between. The CDR3 loop spans 14 amino acids. Here the CDR3 reads CASSLIRTAYGYTF. CDR3 in DNA: TGTGCCAGCAGCTTGATTCGGACCGCCTATGGCTACACCTTC.

This clone was found a few times. This chain uses TRBV19 with TRBJ2-7; 11 bases are a match to TRBD2. V gave up 9 bases and J gave up 2 bases; unmatched junction bases: 9. Looked up from germline, CDR1 is LNHDA and CDR2 is SQIVND (reference sequence). The CDR3 is made up of 15 amino acids. This chain's CDR3 is CASRLGTSGTYEQYF. In DNA, the CDR3 is TGTGCCAGCAGACTTGGGACTAGCGGAACCTACGAGCAGTACTTC.